This paragraph covers one T cell receptor beta chain sequence. The sample is drawn from a study of shared clonotypes between healthy human individuals. The germline gives CDR1 MNHEY, CDR2 SVGAGI. This CDR3 spans 15 amino acids. V gave up 0 bases and J gave up 5 bases, with 13 bases separating them. The repertoire was sequenced with immunoSEQ multiplex PCR; TCRdb's copy has only in-frame clones and lacks some. The data contain roughly 1,600,000 clones, less than 99% of them singletons. Sequencing was done on a sample of naive CD4+ T cells sorted from blood. The subset denotes: CD45RA+ positively selected. This sequence was found in a man in his thirties or forties in good health. The gene calls are TRBV6-5 and TRBJ2-5; D gene unclear. The chain's CDR3 is CASSYSLTESETQYF. The CDR3 DNA reads as TGTGCCAGCAGTTACTCTTTGACCGAAAGTGAGACCCAGTACTTC.